Sequencing of this T cell receptor beta chain was carried out in a study of blood T cell repertoires in COVID-19 (dated by TCRdb to 2018 to 2020). With respect to the entire study: Samples covering the acute and convalescent phases of COVID-19 were provided by collaborators in the United States, Italy and Spain. The repertoires were released in a freely available public database intended as a resource for research on the immune response to SARS-CoV-2. The material from the prospective study consisted of cDNA or gDNA derived from T cells, B-cell-depleted T cells, or PBMCs. Deeply sampled blood TCRbeta repertoires from subjects exposed to, actively infected with, or recovered from COVID-19 were included in the dataset. HLA class I and class II types, where available, came from metadata supplied by the sample provider rather than from assay-based typing. Samples came from the ongoing ImmuneRACE study (first 160 participants) plus 1,254 subjects from 6 global collaborators. Sample metadata almost always included a de-identified subject ID, COVID-19 status, age in years and sex.

CDR1 and CDR2 are drawn from the germline V gene: ENHRY, SYGVKD. The CDR3 starts with the cysteine, ends with the phenylalanine, and has 14 residues. Only the CDR3 DNA is retained, 42 bases long and in frame from the first base. The germline V and J ends show losses of 4 bases and 4 bases respectively, and no gene match explains 2 bases of the junction. The collaborating institutions used their own protocols to collect whole blood in K2EDTA tubes. Collaborator samples were shipped for TCRbeta analysis as frozen whole blood, isolated PBMCs, or DNA extracted from either sample type. TCRbeta CDR3 regions were amplified from genomic DNA using the immunoSEQ Assay, a bias-controlled multiplex PCR. As for how the authors treated the data: The number of nucleated cells in each sample was estimated from the amplification of reference gene primers within the assay. To quantify the absolute abundance of each unique TCRbeta CDR3 rearrangement, sequence reads were collapsed and filtered. For each sample, productive Simpson clonality was calculated as the square root of Simpson's diversity index over productive rearrangements. TCRdb re-hosts the immuneACCESS table, in-frame sequences only. Its copies lack some clones; in the studies checked, an unresolved V gene accounts for under half of them, and the cause for the rest is not known. Clonal size and the V and J genes are those of that table, whereas D and trimming came from the DNA. This sample lists roughly 15,000 clones; roughly 92% were detected once. The leading ten clones occupy about 7.6% of the sample.

What the authors observed across the whole study: The amount of clinical and demographic metadata varied by source and participant and was provided uncurated.

This clone was detected only once. Its antigen remains undetermined. Base qualities are missing; no much larger clone stands one base away. The sequencing sample was made of peripheral blood. The receptor chain draws on TRBV10-3 and TRBJ2-3, with 10 bases in between that match TRBD1. This receptor was obtained from a human donor with active COVID-19. The donor label of this sample is uncertain. The DNA is TGTGCCATCAGTGTAGGACAGGGGGCAGATACGCAGTATTTT. Translated, this is CAISVGQGADTQYF.